These 2 T cell receptor beta chains were sequenced from one sample in a study of T cell clones after liver transplantation. Profiled with immunoSEQ multiplex PCR; TCRdb holds only in-frame clones, not every one. The sample holds 68,000 or so clones, approximately 92% seen once. This sample comprised CD4+ T cells from blood, obtained less than 27 months after liver transplant. These receptor sequences come from a human patient who received a liver transplant. The graft donor may be the source of some T cells.

CDR3 residues: CASSSGENTIYF. CDR3 sequence (DNA): TGTGCCAGTAGTTCGGGGGAGAACACCATATATTTT. This chain joins TRBV19 and TRBJ1-3; a possible D gene is TRBD1 (5 bases). The CDR3 runs 12 residues. In germline, CDR1 is LNHDA, CDR2 SQIVND (reference sequence). Trimming cost V 5 bases and J 7 bases, with 9 bases left between them.

The chain uses TRBV11-1 and TRBJ2-1, with 8 bases lining up with TRBD1. Losses at the gene ends were 3 bases for V and 8 bases for J; bases not matched to a gene: 6. The germline CDR1 and CDR2 sequences are SGHAT and FQDESV (reference sequence). The CDR3 sequence is 14 residues long. CDR3 protein: CASSLNQGAYEQFF. The CDR3 DNA reads TGTGCCAGCAGCTTGAACCAGGGGGCCTATGAGCAGTTCTTC.